Listed below are T cell receptor beta chains from one sample, sequenced in a study of T cell responses to AZD1222 COVID-19 vaccine. Some clones are missing from TCRdb's copy, which holds only in-frame ones; the method was immunoSEQ multiplex PCR. The table has some 130,000 clones, approximately 91% seen once. Sequenced material: peripheral blood, taken on day 0 of AZD1222 vaccination. The receptors here all came from an adult in good health. Both conserved end residues are trimmed from each CDR3.

j_call v_call cdr3_aa
TRBJ2-3 TRBV5-1 ASSPQTSGGADTQY
TRBJ1-5 TRBV30 AWSDGSNQPQH
TRBJ2-1 TRBV7-2 ASSSKGRGGANYNEQF
TRBJ2-7 TRBV19 ASRTTGGSPSYEQY
TRBJ1-2 TRBV28 AANRGNYGYT
TRBJ2-3 TRBV7-9 ASSLAGGPTDTQY
TRBJ2-7 TRBV11-2 ASSPGGTRRGEQY
TRBJ2-7 TRBV7-8 ASSLTLIGEQY
TRBJ1-5 TRBV7-2 ASSLRRALDQPQH
TRBJ1-5 TRBV28 ASSFPDSRRGFRQPQH
TRBJ1-1 TRBV27 ASSRTGGTEAF